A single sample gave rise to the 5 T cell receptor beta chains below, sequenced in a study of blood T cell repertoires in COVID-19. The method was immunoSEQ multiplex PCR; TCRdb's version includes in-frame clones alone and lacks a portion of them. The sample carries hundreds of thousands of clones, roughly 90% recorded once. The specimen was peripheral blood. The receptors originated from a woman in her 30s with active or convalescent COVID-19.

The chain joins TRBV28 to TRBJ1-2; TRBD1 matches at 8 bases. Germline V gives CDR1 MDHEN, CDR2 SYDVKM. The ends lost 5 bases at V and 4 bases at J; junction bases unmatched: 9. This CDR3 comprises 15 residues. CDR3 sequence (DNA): TGTGCCAGCAGTGGCCCGGGACAGGACCTCTATGGCTACACCTTC. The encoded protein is CASSGPGQDLYGYTF.

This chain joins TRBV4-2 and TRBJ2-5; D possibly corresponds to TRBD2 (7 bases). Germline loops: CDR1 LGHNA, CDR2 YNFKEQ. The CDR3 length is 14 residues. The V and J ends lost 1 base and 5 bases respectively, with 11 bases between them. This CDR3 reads CASSQGTRGETQYF. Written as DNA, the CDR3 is TGTGCCAGCAGCCAAGGGACTAGGGGGGAGACCCAGTACTTC.

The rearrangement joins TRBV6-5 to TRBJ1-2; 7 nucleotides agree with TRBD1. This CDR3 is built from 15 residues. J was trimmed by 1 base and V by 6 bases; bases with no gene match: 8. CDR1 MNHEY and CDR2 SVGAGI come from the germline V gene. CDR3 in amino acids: CASSPRDRHNYGYTF. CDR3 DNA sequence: TGTGCCAGCAGCCCCCGGGACAGACATAACTATGGCTACACCTTC.

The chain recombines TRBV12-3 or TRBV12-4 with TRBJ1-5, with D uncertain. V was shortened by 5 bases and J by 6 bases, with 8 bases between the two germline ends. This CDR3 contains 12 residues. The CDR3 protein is CASSPLPQPQHF. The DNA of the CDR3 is TGTGCCAGCAGTCCCCTTCCTCAGCCCCAGCATTTT.

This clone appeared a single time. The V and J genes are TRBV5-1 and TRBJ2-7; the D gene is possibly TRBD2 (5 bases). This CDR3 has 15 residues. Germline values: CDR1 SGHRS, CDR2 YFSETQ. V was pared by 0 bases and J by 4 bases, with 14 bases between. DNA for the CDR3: TGCGCCAGCAGCTTGGAGTTCGGGGTTTGGTACGAGCAGTACTTC. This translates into CASSLEFGVWYEQYF.